This T cell receptor beta chain was recorded in a study of T-cell reconstitution after alpha-beta-depleted transplantation in children (TCRdb year 2016). A note on the overall study: Using TCR repertoire profiling, the study followed T-cell immune reconstitution in a quantitative way in children after TCRalphabeta/CD19-depleted allogeneic hematopoietic cell transplantation.

The library relied on PCR. Sequencing took place on an Illumina HiSeq 2500. TCR libraries were prepared with molecular barcoding, using unique molecular identifiers to normalize TCRbeta repertoire quantification. Clones were called with MiXCR by TCRdb after fastp trimmed the public reads at Q25, and only in-frame beta chains were retained. Each entry is one CDR3 protein sequence, shown with its most common DNA and genes. This sample holds around 410,000 distinct CDR3 sequences; approximately 11% were observed only once. Approximately 5% of the sample goes to the ten largest clones. Note on this clonotype: What antigen it recognizes has not been identified. Per-base quality was not reported, and no clone a single base away is much larger than it.

Per the germline V gene, SGHRS is the CDR1 and YFSETQ is the CDR2. The junction shows trimming of 3 bases on V and 6 bases on J, and the gene matches do not reach 4 bases of it. Spanning cysteine to phenylalanine, the CDR3 consists of 14 amino acids. Only the CDR3 DNA is retained, 42 bases long and in frame from the first base. The sequence was obtained from a human donor who donated a stem cell graft to a child with acute myeloid leukemia. The material sequenced was PBMCs from the stem cell graft donor, taken from the stem cell graft. The chain couples TRBV5-1 to TRBJ2-1, with TRBD1 identical over 9 junction bases. Here is the DNA: TGCGCCAGCAGCTCCGGGACAGGGACCAATGAGCAGTTCTTC. This codes for CASSSGTGTNEQFF.